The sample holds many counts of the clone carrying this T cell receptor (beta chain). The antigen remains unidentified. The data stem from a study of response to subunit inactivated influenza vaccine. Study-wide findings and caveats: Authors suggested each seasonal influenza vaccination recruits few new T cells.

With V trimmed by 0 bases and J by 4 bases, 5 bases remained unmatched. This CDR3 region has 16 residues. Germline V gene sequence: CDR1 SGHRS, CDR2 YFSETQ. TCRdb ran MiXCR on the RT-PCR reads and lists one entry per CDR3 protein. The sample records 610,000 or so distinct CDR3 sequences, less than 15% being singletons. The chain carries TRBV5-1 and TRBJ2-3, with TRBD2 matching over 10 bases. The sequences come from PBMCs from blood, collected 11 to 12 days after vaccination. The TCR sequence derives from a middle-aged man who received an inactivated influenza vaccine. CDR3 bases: TGCGCCAGCAGCTTGGATCCAGCGGGAGGGCCAGATACGCAGTATTTT. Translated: CASSLDPAGGPDTQYF.